One and the same sample provided the 2 T cell receptor beta chains below, sequenced in a study of post-analysis software for immune sequencing data. Study conclusions and caveats: Four to six TRBV segments were more frequent in patients than controls; TRBV5-6, TRBV5-1 and TRBV20-1 belonged to this group.

Antigens of these TCRs are unknown. cDNA libraries for TCR beta contained unique molecular identifiers. MiXCR, applied by TCRdb to the PCR reads, yields one record per CDR3 protein. The data show around 400,000 distinct CDR3 sequences, 30% to 45% seen once. The sequencing sample was made of blood. The receptors derive from a girl between 5 and 17 years old with multiple sclerosis.

The V call is TRBV27, the J call TRBJ2-3; D remains unclear. V lost 2 bases to trimming and J lost 4 bases, with 7 bases between them. This CDR3 has 13 amino acids. Per germline, CDR1 MNHEY and CDR2 SMNVEV (reference sequence). In nucleotides, the CDR3 is TGTGCCAGCAGTTTAAAGGCCCCAGATACGCAGTATTTT. Translating it yields CASSLKAPDTQYF.

The J gene is TRBJ1-1, the V gene TRBV7-9; D is uncertain. CDR3 size: 12 residues. Between the trimmed V and J ends, which lost 5 bases and 0 bases, there was a span of 4 bases. Per germline, CDR1 SEHNR and CDR2 FQNEAQ (reference sequence). CDR3 sequence (DNA): TGTGCCAGCAGCCTCTTGAACACTGAAGCTTTCTTT. As protein: CASSLLNTEAFF.